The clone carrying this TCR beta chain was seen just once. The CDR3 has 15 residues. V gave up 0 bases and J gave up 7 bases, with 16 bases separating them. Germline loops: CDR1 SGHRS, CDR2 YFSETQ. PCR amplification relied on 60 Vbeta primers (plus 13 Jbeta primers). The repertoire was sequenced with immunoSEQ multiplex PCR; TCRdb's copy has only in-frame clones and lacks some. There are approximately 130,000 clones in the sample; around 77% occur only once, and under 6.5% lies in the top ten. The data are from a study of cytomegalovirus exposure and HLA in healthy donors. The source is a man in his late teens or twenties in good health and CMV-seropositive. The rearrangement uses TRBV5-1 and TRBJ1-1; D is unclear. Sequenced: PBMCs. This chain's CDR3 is CASSLGAGERGEAFF. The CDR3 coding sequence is TGCGCCAGCAGCTTGGGGGCGGGAGAACGGGGTGAAGCTTTCTTT.